This TCR beta chain was found in a study of TIL therapy for anti-PD-1-resistant metastatic lung cancer. Germline V gene data show CDR1 as GTSNPN and CDR2 as SVGIG (reference sequence). The CDR3 is made up of 14 amino acids. This was the immunoSEQ v3 assay. Measured with immunoSEQ multiplex PCR; TCRdb has only the in-frame clones, and not every one. Among about 26,000 clones listed, about 60% were seen once. This sample's time point: pre-treatment sample, taken before nivolumab and TIL therapy. The tumor samples were excised metastases, mostly pleural nodules or supraclavicular lymph nodes. The sample consisted of tumor tissue, taken at baseline. The TCR sequence derives from a woman between 30 and 79 years old with non-small cell lung cancer. The chain links TRBV30 to TRBJ1-1; no clear D gene. In nucleotides, the CDR3 is TGTGCGACCCGTGGGTCTCCGATGAACACTGAAGCTTTCTTT. This translates into CATRGSPMNTEAFF.